The clone carrying this T cell receptor (beta chain) was seen only a few times. Antigen: not known. The V end was cut by 4 bases, the J end by 5 bases, with 19 bases between. This CDR3 comprises 16 residues. From germline, CDR1 is LGHNA and CDR2 YSLEER. The data are from a study of cytomegalovirus exposure and HLA in healthy donors. Overall study findings and caveats: A later analysis found that most CMV-associated TCR beta chains appeared HLA-restricted. Accurate prediction of most subjects' HLA-A and HLA-B alleles from TCR beta sequences was reported.

A multiplex PCR was run with 60 Vbeta primers and 13 Jbeta primers. This table comes from immunoSEQ multiplex PCR, and its TCRdb copy is limited to in-frame clones, with some not included. The table has roughly 120,000 clones, more than 60% seen once. V and J are TRBV4-3 and TRBJ2-3; weak D call: TRBD2 (5 bases). The sequenced sample was PBMCs. The receptor comes from a woman between 35 and 50 years old in good health and CMV-seronegative. The CDR3 DNA sequence: TGCGCCAGCAGCCTAAGCTTAGCGACGAGTGGAGATACGCAGTATTTT. It yields the protein CASSLSLATSGDTQYF.